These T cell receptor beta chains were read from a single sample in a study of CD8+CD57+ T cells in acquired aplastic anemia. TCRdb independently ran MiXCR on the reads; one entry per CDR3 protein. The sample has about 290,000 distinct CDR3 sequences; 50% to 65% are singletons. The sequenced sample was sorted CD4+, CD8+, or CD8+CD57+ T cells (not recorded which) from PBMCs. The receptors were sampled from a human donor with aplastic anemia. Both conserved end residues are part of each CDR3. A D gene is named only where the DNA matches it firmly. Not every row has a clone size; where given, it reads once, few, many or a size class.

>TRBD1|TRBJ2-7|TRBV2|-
TGTGCCAGTGAGACAGGGGTGGACTACTCCTACGAGCAGTACTTC
CASETGVDYSYEQYF
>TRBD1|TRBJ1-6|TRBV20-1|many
TGCAGTGCCCCGGACAGGGTTAATTCACCCCTCCACTTT
CSAPDRVNSPLHF
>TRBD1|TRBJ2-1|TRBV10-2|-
TGTGCCAGTAGTACCTCCGGGACAGGGAACAATGAGCAGTTCTTC
CASSTSGTGNNEQFF
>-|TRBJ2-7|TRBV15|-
TGTGCCACCAGCAGAGATCCGGCAGGGGGGGGGAAAAACGAGCAGTACTTC
CATSRDPAGGGKNEQYF
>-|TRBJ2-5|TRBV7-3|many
TGTGCCAGCAGCTTTGGGATAAGTGCGGAGACCCAGTACTTC
CASSFGISAETQYF
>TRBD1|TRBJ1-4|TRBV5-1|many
TGCGCCAGCAGAGAGACAGGGACAACTAATGAAAAACTGTTTTTT
CASRETGTTNEKLFF
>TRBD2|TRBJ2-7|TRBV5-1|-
TGCGCCAGCAGCCCCCATAGCGGGGGGCGGTACGAGCAGTACTTC
CASSPHSGGRYEQYF
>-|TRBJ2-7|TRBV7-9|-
TGTGCCGTTTTCCTCCCGCCCACTTACGAGCAGTACTTC
CAVFLPPTYEQYF
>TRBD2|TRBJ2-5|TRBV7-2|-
TGTGCCAGCAGCAAAGGACTAGCGGGAGGTCCTCAAGAGACCCAGTACTTC
CASSKGLAGGPQETQYF
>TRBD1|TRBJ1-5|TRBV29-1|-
TGCAGCGTTGCGGACAGGGTGTGGGAGACCCAGCATTTT
CSVADRVWETQHF
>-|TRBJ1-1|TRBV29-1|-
TGCAGCGTTCATGGGGGGCGAGGGCTGCCGAACACTGAAGCTTTCTTT
CSVHGGRGLPNTEAFF
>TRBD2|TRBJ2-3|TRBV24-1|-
TGTGCCACCAGTGATGGACTAGCGGGGGGGCCTAAGTATTTT
CATSDGLAGGPKYF
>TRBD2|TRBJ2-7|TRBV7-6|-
TGTGCCAGCAGCTCCTTTGGTGGTAGCGGGGGGGTCAACGAGCAGTACTTC
CASSSFGGSGGVNEQYF
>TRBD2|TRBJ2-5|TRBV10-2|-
TGTGCCACAGGACTAGCGGGGCAGGGCCCCCAAGAGACCCAGTACTTC
CATGLAGQGPQETQYF
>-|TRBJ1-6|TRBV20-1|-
TGCAGTGCTAGATTTCCGGGGTACAATTCACCCCTCCACTTT
CSARFPGYNSPLHF
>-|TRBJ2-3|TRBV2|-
TGTGCCAGCAGCTTGGGGGGGGCAGATTACACAGATACGCAGTATTTT
CASSLGGADYTDTQYF
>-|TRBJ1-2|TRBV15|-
TGTGCCACCAGCAGAGACCGGGGGCTTTATGGCTACACCTTC
CATSRDRGLYGYTF
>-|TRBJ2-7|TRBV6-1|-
TGTGCCATCAGTCTCCCGGAATCAAGCTCCTACGAGCAGTACTTC
CAISLPESSSYEQYF
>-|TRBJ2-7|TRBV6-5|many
TGTGCCAGCAGTCCCGGGCCAAGGTCCTACGAGCAGTACTTC
CASSPGPRSYEQYF
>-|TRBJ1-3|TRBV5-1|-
TGCGCCAGCAGCTTGGGGGACACCATATATTTT
CASSLGDTIYF
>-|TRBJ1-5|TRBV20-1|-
TGCAGTGCTAGAGATCTCAGGCTGGGGTCGGCCCAGCATTTT
CSARDLRLGSAQHF
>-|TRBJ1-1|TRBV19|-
TGTGCCAGTAGTATAGGCTTCACTGAAGCTTTCTTT
CASSIGFTEAFF